These T cell receptor beta chains were read from a single sample in a study of blood T cell repertoires in COVID-19. TCRdb keeps only in-frame clones here, not all; method: immunoSEQ multiplex PCR. The profile covers over 200,000 clones, with around nine tenths appearing a single time and about 12% taken by the ten largest. The sample was peripheral blood. All receptors come from a woman aged 18 to 35 who had recovered from COVID-19. Each CDR3 is given with its conserved first and last residue. Fields, in order: D gene, J gene, V gene, clone size, CDR3 DNA, CDR3 protein. A D gene is named only where the DNA matches it firmly. Only part of the rows carry a size: once, few, many, or a class if the clone is expanded.

D: TRBD1
J: TRBJ1-3
V: TRBV9
size: -
DNA: TGTGCCAGCAGCGTGGGGACCGGGACAGGAGCTGGAAACACCATATATTTT
CDR3: CASSVGTGTGAGNTIYF

D: TRBD2
J: TRBJ2-3
V: TRBV7-3
size: -
DNA: TGTGCCAGCAGCTTAGGGACTAGCGGGAGAGGTTCAGATACGCAGTATTTT
CDR3: CASSLGTSGRGSDTQYF

D: TRBD1
J: TRBJ2-7
V: TRBV9
size: -
DNA: TGTGCCAGCAGCGCCTGGACAGGAAGTTCCTACGAGCAGTACTTC
CDR3: CASSAWTGSSYEQYF

D: TRBD2
J: TRBJ2-3
V: TRBV29-1
size: -
DNA: TGCAGCGCTCGAGGACTAGCGGGGAGAGATACGCAGTATTTT
CDR3: CSARGLAGRDTQYF

D: -
J: TRBJ1-2
V: TRBV20-1
size: -
DNA: TGCAGTGCAACGGACAACGGCTACACCTTC
CDR3: CSATDNGYTF

D: -
J: TRBJ2-2
V: TRBV5-1
size: -
DNA: TGCGCCAGCAGCTTGGCCCTGGCAGAACCCGGGGAGCTGTTTTTT
CDR3: CASSLALAEPGELFF

D: -
J: TRBJ2-7
V: TRBV29-1
size: -
DNA: TGCAGCGTTTACAGGAACTACGAGCAGTACTTC
CDR3: CSVYRNYEQYF

D: TRBD1
J: TRBJ2-2
V: TRBV3-1/TRBV3-2
size: -
DNA: TGTGCCAGCAGCTACGACAGGGGGCTGGGTACCGGGGAGCTGTTTTTT
CDR3: CASSYDRGLGTGELFF

D: TRBD1
J: TRBJ1-5
V: TRBV7-2
size: -
DNA: TGTGCCAGCAGCCCCGGGACAGGGACGGTAAGCAATCAGCCCCAGCATTTT
CDR3: CASSPGTGTVSNQPQHF

D: -
J: TRBJ1-1
V: TRBV9
size: -
DNA: TGTGCCAGCAGCCATAGTGGCGGGGTATGGTCAGGGAACACTGAAGCTTTCTTT
CDR3: CASSHSGGVWSGNTEAFF

D: TRBD2
J: TRBJ2-1
V: TRBV28
size: -
DNA: TGTGCCAGCGTACTAGCGGGAGGCTACAATGAGCAGTTCTTC
CDR3: CASVLAGGYNEQFF

D: TRBD2
J: TRBJ2-2
V: TRBV7-3
size: once
DNA: TGTGCCAGCAGCATCACTAGCGGGAGTCATCACGGGGAGCTGTTTTTT
CDR3: CASSITSGSHHGELFF

D: -
J: TRBJ1-1
V: TRBV12-3/TRBV12-4
size: -
DNA: TGTGCCAGCAGTTTTGGACAGAGTGCTTTCTTT
CDR3: CASSFGQSAFF

D: -
J: TRBJ1-5
V: TRBV5-1
size: -
DNA: TGCGCCAGCAGCTTGGCCGGTGGCTCCGGAGATCAGCCCCAGCATTTT
CDR3: CASSLAGGSGDQPQHF

D: -
J: TRBJ1-4
V: TRBV4-3
size: -
DNA: TGCGCCAGCAGCCCAGGCCCTGGAGTGAGGGATGAAAAACTGTTTTTT
CDR3: CASSPGPGVRDEKLFF

D: -
J: TRBJ2-1
V: TRBV29-1
size: -
DNA: TGCAGCGTGGGACATGGGAATTCCAATGAGCAGTTCTTC
CDR3: CSVGHGNSNEQFF

D: TRBD2
J: TRBJ2-7
V: TRBV4-2
size: -
DNA: TGTGCCAGCAGCCAAGACGCCACTAGCGGAACATACGAGCAGTACTTC
CDR3: CASSQDATSGTYEQYF

D: -
J: TRBJ1-1
V: TRBV19
size: -
DNA: TGTGCCAGTACCGGGGTTGAAGCTTTCTTT
CDR3: CASTGVEAFF